A single count supports the clone carrying this T cell receptor beta chain. What it binds is not known. The data stem from a study of cytomegalovirus exposure and HLA in healthy donors. Regarding the study as a whole: A later analysis linked a missense DCLRE1C variant to TCR beta V- and J-gene trimming. Researchers reportedly found TCR beta sequences accurately predicted most subjects' HLA-A and HLA-B alleles. Cytomegalovirus-associated TCR beta chains were listed, numbering approximately 150.

The PCR made use of 60 Vbeta and 13 Jbeta primers. Profiled with immunoSEQ multiplex PCR; TCRdb holds only in-frame clones, not every one. The table shows over 100,000 clones, with roughly 79% occurring only once. The sample comprised PBMCs. This clonotype was obtained from a woman aged 45-60 years in good health and CMV-seropositive.

The CDR3, as DNA: TGTGCCAGCAGTATCGGGACTAGCGGGTACGAGCAGTACTTC. Amino acids: CASSIGTSGYEQYF. The chain has TRBV27 and TRBJ2-7; 12 positions agree with TRBD2. V trimming: 5 bases; J trimming: 4 bases; junction bases outside the gene matches: 3. The CDR3 contains 14 residues. Looked up from germline, CDR1 is MNHEY and CDR2 is SMNVEV (reference sequence).